One and the same sample provided the 6 T cell receptor beta chains below, sequenced in a study of T cell responses to AZD1222 COVID-19 vaccine. Assay: immunoSEQ multiplex PCR; the TCRdb copy retains only in-frame clones and omits some. Among about 160,000 clones, more than 85% were seen once, and the ten largest hold about 1.5%. Sequencing used peripheral blood, obtained on day 0 of AZD1222 vaccination. The receptor source for this set is an adult in good health.

V gene TRBV7-9 combines with J gene TRBJ1-2; no clear D gene. V lost 5 bases and J lost 4, with 14 bases in between. Germline V gene data show CDR1 as SEHNR and CDR2 as FQNEAQ (reference sequence). CDR3 length: 14 amino acids. The CDR3, as DNA: TGTGCCAGCAGCCCAGGACGGACCTTCTATGGCTACACCTTC. Translation: CASSPGRTFYGYTF.

The chain joins TRBV19 to TRBJ1-1; D is perhaps TRBD1 (5 bases). This CDR3 has 13 amino acids. V lost 9 bases and J 6 bases, leaving 17 bases between the germline ends. From germline, CDR1 is LNHDA and CDR2 SQIVND (reference sequence). The CDR3 DNA is TGTGCCAGCAGACCTTTCAGGGAATCTGAAGCTTTCTTT. This encodes CASRPFRESEAFF.

This clone was detected only once. The rearrangement uses TRBV5-4 and TRBJ2-7; 7 nucleotides align to TRBD1. The germline V gene has CDR1 SGHNT and CDR2 YYREEE (reference sequence). V was clipped by 4 bases and J by 4 bases; unmatched bases: 11. This CDR3 spans 15 amino acids. DNA for the CDR3: TGTGCCAGCAGCCAAGCCGGGACAGTAGTTTACGAGCAGTACTTC. Its protein product is CASSQAGTVVYEQYF.

Regarding this clone: Other DNA sequences in the same sample also yield this CDR3. This chain connects TRBV7-9 to TRBJ1-5; D gene ambiguous. V dropped 1 base and J dropped 7 bases, with 5 bases sitting between them. CDR1 is SEHNR and CDR2 is FQNEAQ in the germline V gene (reference sequence). The CDR3 length is 12 residues. The CDR3 nucleotides read TGTGCCAGCAGCTTAGGTGGGCAGCCCCAGCATTTT. This translates into CASSLGGQPQHF.

The rearrangement joins TRBV7-3 to TRBJ2-2; D remains ambiguous. V lost 3 bases and J lost 0, with 2 bases in between. The V gene's germline CDR1 is SGHTA and CDR2 FQGTGA. The CDR3 is made up of 13 amino acids. Here the CDR3 DNA reads TGTGCCAGCAGCTTTACGAACACCGGGGAGCTGTTTTTT. Amino acids: CASSFTNTGELFF. The variable domain in full, completed from reference TRBV7-3 and TRBJ2-2, reads GAGVSQTPSNKVTEKGKYVELRCDPISGHTALYWYRQSLGQGPEFLIYFQGTGAADDSGLPNDRFFAVRPEGSVSTLKIQRTERGDSAVYLCASSFTNTGELFFGEGSRLTVL.

The chain recombines TRBV27 with TRBJ2-5, with D hard to call. The CDR3 extends over 14 amino acids. The V and J ends lost 0 bases and 4 bases respectively, with 9 bases between them. Germline V gene lookup returns CDR1 MNHEY and CDR2 SMNVEV (reference sequence). The CDR3 loop reads CASSLSGIGETQYF. DNA for the CDR3: TGTGCCAGCAGTTTATCGGGGATAGGAGAGACCCAGTACTTC.